These 5 T cell receptor beta chains came from one sample sequenced in a study of cytomegalovirus exposure and HLA in healthy donors. TCRdb's table, derived via immunoSEQ multiplex PCR, lists solely in-frame clones and lacks some. The sample lists roughly 230,000 clones, roughly 87% occurring once. Specimen: PBMCs. All receptors come from a woman under 40 in good health and CMV-seronegative.

The rearrangement uses TRBV6-1 and TRBJ2-1; 11 bases are shared with TRBD2. Trimming took 4 bases from V and 8 from J; bases not matched to a gene: 7. This CDR3 is built from 15 residues. Germline CDR1 is MNHNS and CDR2 is SASEGT. CDR3 nucleotides: TGTGCCAGCAGTGGCCGACTAGCGGGATTCGATGAGCAGTTCTTC. It specifies CASSGRLAGFDEQFF.

Of note for this clone: The junction differs from germline at one of its ends, possibly a read error. This chain uses TRBV11-3 with TRBJ2-5, with TRBD2 matching over 7 bases. Germline V CDR1 and CDR2: SGHNT, YENEEA. This CDR3 spans 12 amino acids. This CDR3 reads CASSLGSGGTDF. The CDR3 DNA reads TGTGCCAGCAGCTTAGGGTCCGGGGGGACGGACTTC.

This clone was found a few times. This chain links TRBV18 with TRBJ1-4, with 9 bases fitting TRBD1. The CDR3 has 16 residues. V was pared by 1 base and J by 3 bases, with 3 bases of the junction left unmatched. Germline CDR1 reads KGHSH; CDR2 reads LQKENI. The CDR3 DNA reads TGTGCCAGCTCACCACTGGGGACAGGGTCTAATGAAAAACTGTTTTTT. Amino acids: CASSPLGTGSNEKLFF.

The rearrangement joins TRBV4-3 to TRBJ2-1, with 12 nucleotides matching TRBD2. The CDR3 covers 14 residues. Germline values: CDR1 LGHNA, CDR2 YSLEER. The V gene end was trimmed by 3 bases and the J gene end by 9 bases; junction bases not matched to a gene: 3. The CDR3: CASSQGLAGSEQFF. The CDR3, as DNA: TGCGCCAGCAGCCAGGGACTAGCGGGCTCTGAGCAGTTCTTC.

V and J are TRBV4-2 and TRBJ2-1; 10 nucleotides agree with TRBD2. Germline CDR1 is LGHNA and CDR2 is YNFKEQ. The V and J ends lost 1 base and 5 bases, in that order; junction bases with no gene match: 2. CDR3 length: 15 amino acids. CDR3 nucleotide sequence: TGTGCCAGCAGCCAAGCCGGGACTAGCGACAATGAGCAGTTCTTC. As protein: CASSQAGTSDNEQFF.